This TCR beta chain came from a study of T cells in Graves' hyperthyroidism and ophthalmopathy. TCR beta CDR3 regions were amplified from RNA transcripts. Carried out on the TCR CDR3, a first-round RT-PCR used the HTBI primer set. A single record per CDR3 protein comes from TCRdb applying MiXCR to the multiplex PCR reads. The sample contains hundreds of thousands of distinct CDR3 sequences, roughly 15% of which appear only once. Remarks on this clonotype: One junction end does not reproduce the germline sequence, and a read error may be involved.

This CDR3 comprises 13 residues. From germline, CDR1 is SEHNR and CDR2 FQNEAQ (reference sequence). The chain has TRBV7-9 and TRBJ2-7; perhaps TRBD2 as D (6 bases). Sequencing was carried out using blood. The receptor was derived from a woman younger than 30 with Graves' hyperthyroidism. DNA of the CDR3: TGTGCCAGCAGCTTAGCATGGAGGGACGAGAAGTACTTC. Its translation is CASSLAWRDEKYF.